The clone carrying this TCR beta chain was recorded a few times. The record originates from a study of T-cell reconstitution after alpha-beta-depleted transplantation in children. Researchers prepared the TCRbeta library using unique molecular identifiers, the study reports. TCRdb analysed the PCR reads with MiXCR anew, one entry per CDR3 protein. The table has 500,000 or so distinct CDR3 sequences, roughly 11% seen once. This CDR3 comprises 16 residues. The germline V and J ends were trimmed by 2 bases and 2 bases, with 15 bases remaining between them. The germline CDR1 and CDR2 sequences are MNHEY and SMNVEV (reference sequence).

This material consisted of PBMCs, mostly from graft donor cells, taken 180 days after TCRalphabeta/CD19-depleted stem cell transplant. This chain connects TRBV27 to TRBJ1-2, with D tentatively TRBD1 (6 bases). This clonotype was obtained from a female patient under 10 years old who had a stem cell transplant for aplastic anemia, so the T cells may come from the graft donor. CDR3 loop: CASSLSVPGENYGYTF. CDR3 DNA: TGTGCCAGCAGTTTAAGCGTCCCAGGGGAGAACTATGGCTACACCTTC.